This T cell receptor (beta chain) is drawn from a study of cytomegalovirus exposure and HLA in healthy donors. Overall study context: About 180 million T cells yielded 100 million or so unique TCR beta sequences in earlier analysis. Study-level points and caveats: Association of a missense DCLRE1C variant with TCR beta V- and J-gene trimming was reported in a later analysis. The sole available immune exposure information was CMV serostatus.

A word on this clone: Its antigen is unidentified.

The CDR3 totals 13 residues. Looked up from germline, CDR1 is SQVTM and CDR2 is ANQGSEA. V shed 3 bases and J shed 1 base, with 9 bases lying between them. In the PCR, 60 Vbeta and 13 Jbeta primers were used. TCRdb's copy holds only in-frame clones and misses some; the assay was immunoSEQ multiplex PCR. The sample table includes fewer than 70,000 clones. Nominally healthy donors were sampled, though unrecorded immune exposures were likely. The rearrangement joins TRBV29-1 to TRBJ1-1; a possible D gene is TRBD1 (5 bases). Sequenced material: PBMCs. The sequence was obtained from a woman between 18 and 29 years old in good health and CMV-seronegative. DNA for the CDR3: TGCAGCGTTGAGCTGGGGGGGAACACTGAAGCTTTCTTT. Its translation is CSVELGGNTEAFF.